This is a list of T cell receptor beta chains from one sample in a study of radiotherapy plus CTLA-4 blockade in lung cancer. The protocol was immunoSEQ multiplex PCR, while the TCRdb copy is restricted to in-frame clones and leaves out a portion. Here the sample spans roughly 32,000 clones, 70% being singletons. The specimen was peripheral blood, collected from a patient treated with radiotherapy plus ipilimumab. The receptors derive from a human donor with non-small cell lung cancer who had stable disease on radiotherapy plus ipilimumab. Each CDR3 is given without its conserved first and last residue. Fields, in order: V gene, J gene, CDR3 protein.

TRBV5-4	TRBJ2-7	ASSLVGPLGSYEQY
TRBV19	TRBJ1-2	ASSPRQGSGYGYT
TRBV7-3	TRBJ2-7	ASSLGRSGSAYEQY
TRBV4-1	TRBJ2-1	ASSQDRAGIPYNEQF
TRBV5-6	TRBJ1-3	ASSAFTLGTGTGNTIY
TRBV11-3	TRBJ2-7	ASSTTYEQY
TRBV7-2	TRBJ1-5	ASAVRTGGDQPQH
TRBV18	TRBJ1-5	ASSPNRGQGGNQPQH
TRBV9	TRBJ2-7	ASSVGHLNYEQY
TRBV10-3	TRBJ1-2	ATGGNYGYT
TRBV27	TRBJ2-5	ASSPGRMPFETQY
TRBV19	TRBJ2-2	ASIPPGGGKEGVAGELF
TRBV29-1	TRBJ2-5	STGQNQETQY
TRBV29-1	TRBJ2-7	SVQILVGVAYEQY
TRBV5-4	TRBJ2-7	ASSNSLAGGYEQY
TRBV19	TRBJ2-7	ASRPRTSGRSYEQY
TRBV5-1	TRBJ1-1	ASGGGAVNTEAF
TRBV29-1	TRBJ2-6	SVGLSGANVLT
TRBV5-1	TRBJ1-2	ASSSDRAGGGYT
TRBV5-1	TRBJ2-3	ASTGDTRAGRGTDTQY
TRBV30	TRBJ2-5	AWDPGQGRQTQY
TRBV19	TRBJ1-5	ASGVGPQH
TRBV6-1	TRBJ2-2	ASYLGWAGELF
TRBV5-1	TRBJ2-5	ASSEPGTGGAKAQY
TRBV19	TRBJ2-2	ASRLAPGGNTGELF
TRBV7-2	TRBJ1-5	ASRMDRALNQPQH
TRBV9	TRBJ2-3	ASSFSGREPTDTQY
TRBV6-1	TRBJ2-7	ASSEYLTGVTTYEQY
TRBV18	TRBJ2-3	ASSQGQGNTDTQY